The 21 T cell receptor beta chains listed next were all sequenced from one sample in a study of T cell repertoires in cytomegalovirus infection. Using its own MiXCR run on the reads, TCRdb lists one record per CDR3 protein. The top ten clones hold around 15% of a sample with about a million distinct CDR3 sequences, around 30% of them seen once. Their target antigens are unknown. The sample was cultured CD8+ T cells from PBMCs, taken from culture after CMV antigen stimulation. The source is a human donor in good health (CMV status not recorded). Some clones in this sample may be carry-over from other donors' samples.

This clonotype was seen only a few times. This sequence joins TRBV10-3 and TRBJ2-7; 11 bases line up with TRBD2. This CDR3 contains 21 residues. Trimming at V came to 1 base and at J to 4 bases, leaving 21 bases not matched to a gene. CDR1 ENHRY and CDR2 SYGVKD come from the germline V gene. CDR3 loop: CAISELGGLTSGDFSPYEQYF. The CDR3 DNA sequence: TGTGCCATCAGTGAGTTAGGGGGGTTGACTAGCGGGGACTTCTCTCCTTACGAGCAGTACTTC.

The chain links TRBV4-1 to TRBJ1-2; no clear D gene. The CDR3 has 14 residues. Trimming stripped 2 bases from V and 1 base from J, with 8 bases between. Per germline, CDR1 MGHRA and CDR2 YSYEKL. DNA of the CDR3: TGCGCCAGCAGCCAAACGGGTGGTAACTATGGCTACACCTTC. It encodes CASSQTGGNYGYTF.

The J gene is TRBJ2-7, the V gene TRBV20-1; 9 bases line up with TRBD1. Losses at the gene ends were 4 bases for V and 0 bases for J; bases not matched to a gene: 7. Germline CDR1 is DFQATT and CDR2 is SNEGSKA (reference sequence). CDR3 length: 15 residues. The CDR3 DNA reads TGCAGTGCTACCGAAGGGACAGGGCACTCCTACGAGCAGTACGTC. Translating it yields CSATEGTGHSYEQYV.

J is TRBJ1-1 and V is TRBV3-1; D remains unclear. The ends were cut back, 7 bases at V and 0 bases at J, with 15 bases in the middle. This CDR3 has 15 residues. Germline-derived CDR1 and CDR2 are LGHDT and YNNKEL (reference sequence). DNA of the CDR3: TGTGCCAGCACCCTCCAACGGGAGCTGAACACTGAAGCTTTCTTT. This gives the protein CASTLQRELNTEAFF.

This clonotype was detected a few times. As DNA, the CDR3 is TGTGCCAGCAGCGCACCCGACGTGAGGGGAGGTGAAAAACTGTTTTTT. It translates to CASSAPDVRGGEKLFF. This chain links TRBV12-3 or TRBV12-4 with TRBJ1-4; a weak D match, TRBD1 (5 bases). V was trimmed by 6 bases and J by 7 bases, leaving 21 bases between them. The CDR3 loop spans 16 amino acids.

This clonotype was detected many times. The chain employs TRBV7-8 and TRBJ2-3; 7 bases line up with TRBD2. Trimming cost V 4 bases and J 2 bases; bases outside gene matches: 6. Germline CDR1 and CDR2: SGHVS and FQNEAQ. CDR3 size: 15 residues. In DNA, the CDR3 is TGTGCCAGCAGCTCCCCTAGCGGACTCACAGATACGCAGTATTTT. Protein sequence: CASSSPSGLTDTQYF.

This chain joins TRBV27 and TRBJ1-2, with unresolved D. The V and J ends lost 6 bases and 4 bases respectively, with 18 bases between them. The CDR3 covers 15 residues. Looked up from germline, CDR1 is MNHEY and CDR2 is SMNVEV (reference sequence). CDR3 loop: CASRVGTRNFYGYTF. DNA for the CDR3: TGTGCCAGCAGGGTGGGTACAAGAAACTTCTATGGCTACACCTTC.

V and J are TRBV10-3 and TRBJ2-7; 9 bases fit TRBD2. CDR1 ENHRY and CDR2 SYGVKD come from the germline V gene. The CDR3 extends over 12 amino acids. In nucleotides, the CDR3 is TGTGCTGTCGTAGCGGGGGACTACGAGCAGTACTTC. Residues: CAVVAGDYEQYF.

This clonotype was observed a handful of times. J is TRBJ2-2 and V is TRBV7-6, with 7 bases lining up with TRBD2. Losses at the gene ends were 5 bases for V and 8 bases for J; bases not matched to a gene: 14. Germline V lookup: CDR1 SGHVS, CDR2 FNYEAQ. The CDR3 runs to 16 residues. CDR3 residues: CASSPVGGVEVGELFF. The CDR3 DNA reads as TGTGCCAGCAGCCCGGTGGGGGGGGTAGAAGTTGGGGAGCTGTTTTTT.

As regards this clonotype: A much larger clone lies one base from this, so it may be a read error. The chain employs TRBV7-2 and TRBJ1-2; no definite D call. This CDR3 region has 12 residues. Germline CDR1 and CDR2: SGHTA and FQGNSA. The DNA for the CDR3 is TGTGCCAGCAGCATCCAGGCCTATGGCCACACCTTC. Translated, it gives CASSIQAYGHTF.

The rearrangement links TRBV10-3 to TRBJ2-1; TRBD2 matches 10 bases. The V and J ends lost 4 bases and 7 bases, in that order; junction bases with no gene match: 22. This CDR3 has 20 residues. Germline V gene sequence: CDR1 ENHRY, CDR2 SYGVKD. DNA of the CDR3: TGTGCCATCAGTGGCCCGGGTGGTAGCGGGGGGATGGCCCCCACAAATGAGCAGTTCTTC. It codes for CAISGPGGSGGMAPTNEQFF.

The V call is TRBV7-9, the J call TRBJ1-2; D might be TRBD1 (5 bases). The CDR3 runs 16 residues. CDR1 and CDR2 (germline): SEHNR, FQNEAQ (reference sequence). The germline V and J ends were trimmed by 8 bases and 3 bases, with 22 bases remaining between them. CDR3 residues: CASPTGGSLMDYGYTF. Here the CDR3 DNA reads TGTGCCAGCCCTACCGGGGGGAGTTTGATGGACTATGGCTACACCTTC.

Many counts were recorded for this clonotype. The DNA of the CDR3 is TGTGCCAGCAGTCCCTTATTATCGAACACTGAAGCTTTCTTT. Translation: CASSPLLSNTEAFF. V gene TRBV7-6 combines with J gene TRBJ1-1; D remains ambiguous. The CDR3 consists of 14 residues. Trimming stripped 6 bases from V and 1 base from J, with 12 bases between. Germline V gene data show CDR1 as SGHVS and CDR2 as FNYEAQ.

The rearrangement uses TRBV28 and TRBJ2-3; D uncertain. This CDR3 region has 16 residues. From germline, CDR1 is MDHEN and CDR2 SYDVKM. With 0 bases removed from V and 0 bases from J, the gap between germline ends came to 10 bases. The CDR3 coding sequence is TGTGCCAGCAGTTTATGGGCGCAGACTAGCACAGATACGCAGTATTTT. Encoded protein: CASSLWAQTSTDTQYF.

The chain recombines TRBV4-1 with TRBJ1-1; weak D call: TRBD1 (6 bases). The V gene lost 0 bases and the J gene lost 7 bases, with 9 bases spanning the gap. There are 13 residues in the CDR3. From germline, CDR1 is MGHRA and CDR2 YSYEKL. CDR3 protein: CASSQEQGGEAFF. In DNA form, the CDR3 reads TGCGCCAGCAGCCAAGAACAGGGTGGTGAAGCTTTCTTT.

This chain uses TRBV6-2 or TRBV6-3 with TRBJ2-1; TRBD2 agrees at 11 bases. The CDR3 runs to 16 residues. Trimming cost V 4 bases and J 4 bases; bases outside gene matches: 6. Germline V gene lookup returns CDR1 MNHEY and CDR2 SVGEGT. CDR3 DNA sequence: TGTGCCAGCAGTTTCATAGCGGGGGGGTCGTACAATGAGCAGTTCTTC. It specifies CASSFIAGGSYNEQFF.

This clonotype was observed many times. The chain employs TRBV4-2 and TRBJ2-2, with unresolved D. V was shortened by 4 bases and J by 1 base, with 4 bases between the two germline ends. Per the germline V gene, CDR1 is LGHNA and CDR2 is YNFKEQ. This CDR3 spans 13 amino acids. The CDR3 is CASSLKNTGELFF. As DNA, the CDR3 is TGTGCCAGCAGCCTCAAGAACACCGGGGAGCTGTTTTTT.

The chain links TRBV5-6 to TRBJ2-2; 7 positions agree with TRBD1. Germline assignment: CDR1 SGHDT and CDR2 YYEEEE. CDR3 size: 16 residues. Germline trimming cut 2 bases from V and 1 base from J; bases unmatched to any gene: 5. CDR3 protein: CASSFPGQENTGELFF. In DNA, the CDR3 is TGTGCCAGCAGCTTCCCAGGACAGGAGAACACCGGGGAGCTGTTTTTT.

This clonotype came up a few times. J is TRBJ2-5 and V is TRBV6-5; the D is unclear. Trimming cost V 7 bases and J 4 bases, with 19 bases left between them. The CDR3 runs to 15 residues. The germline CDR1 and CDR2 sequences are MNHEY and SVGAGI. The chain's CDR3 is CASNNGGVGRETQYF. CDR3 in DNA: TGTGCCAGCAATAACGGTGGGGTAGGACGAGAGACCCAGTACTTC.

This clonotype has more than one count but fewer than ten. V is TRBV6-2 or TRBV6-3 and J is TRBJ1-1; the D is unclear. This CDR3 comprises 13 residues. V lost 3 bases and J 5 bases, leaving 10 bases between the germline ends. In germline, CDR1 is MNHEY, CDR2 SVGEGT. CDR3 loop: CASSYGWGTEAFF. Here the CDR3 DNA reads TGTGCCAGCAGTTATGGTTGGGGTACTGAAGCTTTCTTT.

The V gene is TRBV5-4, the J gene TRBJ2-3; 9 nucleotides align to TRBD2. The V gene end was trimmed by 4 bases and the J gene end by 0 bases; junction bases not matched to a gene: 6. The germline CDR1 and CDR2 sequences are SGHNT and YYREEE (reference sequence). The CDR3 sequence is 16 residues long. CDR3: CASSARGGASTDTQYF. Written as DNA, the CDR3 is TGTGCCAGCAGCGCGCGGGGGGGAGCTAGCACAGATACGCAGTATTTT.